These 5 T cell receptor beta chains originate from one sample sequenced in a study of shared clonotypes between healthy human individuals. TCRdb keeps only in-frame clones here, not all; method: immunoSEQ multiplex PCR. In the table there are about 1 million clones, around 74% of which are singletons. The sample was memory CD4+ T cells sorted from blood. Documented subset: CD45RA-negative fraction. The receptor set was obtained from a man between 18 and 29 years old in good health.

This clone came up once. J is TRBJ2-1 and V is TRBV2; 11 bases are shared with TRBD2. In germline, CDR1 is SNHLY, CDR2 FYNNEI. V lost 6 bases, J lost 7 bases, and 5 bases stayed unmatched. The CDR3 consists of 14 residues. The CDR3 DNA sequence: TGTGCCAGCAGACTAGCGGGAGATAGTAATGAGCAGTTCTTC. Its protein is CASRLAGDSNEQFF.

V gene TRBV7-2 combines with J gene TRBJ2-7; D is uncertain. CDR1 and CDR2 (germline): SGHTA, FQGNSA. There are 14 residues in the CDR3. V was shortened by 4 bases and J by 0 bases, with 10 bases between the two germline ends. The CDR3 nucleotides are TGTGCCAGCAGCTACTTCGGCAGCTCCTACGAGCAGTACTTC. Protein product: CASSYFGSSYEQYF.

The chain couples TRBV18 to TRBJ2-2; D is possibly TRBD2 (5 bases). Germline CDR1 reads KGHSH; CDR2 reads LQKENI. Trimming shortened V by 2 bases and J by 5 bases, and 12 bases separated the two germline ends. The CDR3 is made up of 15 amino acids. The CDR3 here is CASSPKGGRTGELFF. The CDR3 nucleotides read TGTGCCAGCTCACCAAAAGGAGGACGGACCGGGGAGCTGTTTTTT. The full variable domain, completed using reference TRBV18 and TRBJ2-2, is NAGVMQNPRHLVRRRGQEARLRCSPMKGHSHVYWYRQLPEEGLKFMVYLQKENIIDESGMPKERFSAEFPKEGPSILRIQQVVRGDSAAYFCASSPKGGRTGELFFGEGSRLTVL.

The rearrangement uses TRBV28 and TRBJ1-1; tentatively, D is TRBD1 (6 bases). The germline V gene encodes CDR1 MDHEN and CDR2 SYDVKM. V was pared by 4 bases and J by 1 base, with 13 bases between. The CDR3 loop spans 15 amino acids. This chain's CDR3 is CASSSWTVGNTEAFF. CDR3 nucleotide sequence: TGTGCCAGCAGTTCATGGACAGTGGGGAACACTGAAGCTTTCTTT.

The chain uses TRBV25-1 and TRBJ2-6; D gene unclear. In germline, CDR1 is MGHDK, CDR2 SYGVNS. This CDR3 has 14 amino acids. V lost 7 bases and J 2 bases, leaving 9 bases between the germline ends. The CDR3 here is CASTGGTGANVLTF. The CDR3 DNA is TGTGCCAGCACGGGTGGGACTGGGGCCAACGTCCTGACTTTC.